In its sample, the clone carrying this TCR beta chain was seen a few times. Its antigen is not identified. The data stem from a study of T cell repertoires in cytomegalovirus infection. Study details: Well-studied HLA-B-restricted CMV epitopes were used in the study alongside recently identified HLA-C-restricted ones. Based on public TCR beta signatures, there were indications of CMV infection and of a matching HLA type. Study outcomes and limitations: In two of eight donors, the top clonotype was HLA-C-restricted CMV-specific.

Using its own MiXCR run on the reads, TCRdb lists one record per CDR3 protein. The table lists about 900,000 distinct CDR3 sequences, around 29% of them singletons. J lost 3 bases, V lost 5 bases, and 18 bases had no gene match. The germline V gene encodes CDR1 SGHVS and CDR2 FNYEAQ. The CDR3 contains 18 residues. The V call is TRBV7-6, the J call TRBJ1-2; 7 bases are a match to TRBD1. The receptor was isolated from a human donor in good health (CMV status not recorded). Some clones in this sample may be carry-over from other donors' samples. The sequenced sample was cultured CD8+ T cells from PBMCs, obtained from culture after CMV antigen stimulation. CDR3 in amino acids: CASSQRLDREVVYYGYTF. The CDR3 DNA follows: TGTGCCAGCAGCCAAAGACTTGACAGGGAAGTAGTTTACTATGGCTACACCTTC.